These 2 T cell receptor beta chains came from one sample sequenced in a study of Ad26.COV2.S vaccination and SARS-CoV-2 variants. Sequencing used immunoSEQ multiplex PCR; TCRdb keeps in-frame clones, though not all of them. The sample contains 500,000 or so clones, 87% of which appear only once. Treatment meaning: approximately 18 received Ad26.COV2.S at low or high dose, single or two shots; a few received placebo; per-sample allocation not given. Collection of samples fell on day 63 after the first vaccine or placebo injection. Sample: peripheral blood, taken in a trial of Ad26.COV2.S vaccine versus placebo. The receptors stem from a person aged 18-65 years who received the Ad26.COV2.S COVID-19 vaccine or a placebo.

This chain links TRBV7-6 with TRBJ2-7; 7 bases map to TRBD1. J was trimmed by 2 bases and V by 4 bases; bases with no gene match: 2. The CDR3 runs to 13 residues. Germline CDR1 and CDR2: SGHVS and FNYEAQ. For the CDR3, the DNA is TGTGCCAGCAGCTGGGGACAGACCTACGAGCAGTACTTC. Its translation: CASSWGQTYEQYF.

V usage is TRBV5-1 and J usage is TRBJ2-2, with D possibly matching TRBD2 (6 bases). Per germline, CDR1 SGHRS and CDR2 YFSETQ. Trimming left V 0 bases short and J 5 bases short, with 17 bases between. This CDR3 region has 17 residues. The CDR3, as DNA: TGCGCCAGCAGCTTGGTGCCGGGCGGGGTACGGACCGGGGAGCTGTTTTTT. This encodes CASSLVPGGVRTGELFF.